This entry describes one T cell receptor beta chain. This entry is derived from a study of blood T cell repertoires in COVID-19. As for the study in general: The United States, Italy and Spain provided the acute and convalescent COVID-19 samples. The analysed material was cDNA or gDNA that came from T cells, B-cell-depleted T cells, or PBMCs.

Germline CDR1 reads SQVTM; CDR2 reads ANQGSEA. The CDR3 is made up of 13 amino acids. Deletions cut 4 bases from V and 6 bases from J, with 14 bases between. The authors' processing: Cell counts per sample came from amplifying reference gene primers. TCRdb keeps only in-frame clones here, not all; method: immunoSEQ multiplex PCR. V, J and clone size are those of that table, while D and trimming were read from the DNA. This repertoire shows 200,000 to 250,000 clones, roughly 86% found once; its top ten account for 7.5% to 8%. The clonotype comes from a woman aged 45-65 years with active or convalescent COVID-19. The sequenced sample was peripheral blood. The chain links TRBV29-1 to TRBJ2-3; D is unclear. CDR3 amino acids: CSVASELPDTQYF. The CDR3 DNA sequence: TGCAGCGTTGCCTCCGAGTTACCCGATACGCAGTATTTT.